This TCR beta chain was recorded in a study of T cell repertoires in cytomegalovirus infection. The V gene's germline CDR1 is ENHRY and CDR2 SYGVKD. The CDR3 is made up of 19 amino acids. V lost 4 bases to trimming and J lost 4 bases; unmatched junction nucleotides: 15. The table lists this clonotype with a few counts. Each CDR3 protein gets one entry after TCRdb re-called the reads with MiXCR. The sample gives 310,000 or so distinct CDR3 sequences, roughly a sixth of which show up once; about 12% is in the top ten. The clonotype originates from a human donor in good health (CMV status not recorded). Some clones in this sample may be carry-over from other donors' samples. The source material was PBMCs. J is TRBJ2-7 and V is TRBV10-3; TRBD2 aligns across 14 bases. The CDR3 loop reads CAISASGTSGGRNTYEQYF. CDR3 sequence (DNA): TGTGCCATCAGTGCGTCCGGGACTAGCGGGGGCCGAAATACATACGAGCAGTACTTC.